The 26 T cell receptor beta chains below all came from one sample that was sequenced in a study of blood T cell dynamics during melanoma immunotherapy. Repertoires were generated with immunoSEQ multiplex PCR, while TCRdb's copy carries only in-frame clones and drops some. Among 11,000 or so clones listed, around 78% were seen once. Specified time point: pre-treatment baseline. This sample comprised blood, obtained from a patient treated with checkpoint blockade. The receptors shown here come from a human donor with melanoma.

The chain combines TRBV7-8 with TRBJ2-7; D is uncertain. This CDR3 spans 14 amino acids. Germline V gene lookup returns CDR1 SGHVS and CDR2 FQNEAQ. Trimming took off 4 bases at V and 5 bases at J, with 15 bases between the two ends. The CDR3 DNA sequence: TGTGCCAGCAGCTCCTCGGACCTGCCCCACGAGCAGTACTTC. Protein product: CASSSSDLPHEQYF.

V gene TRBV7-9 combines with J gene TRBJ2-1, with 8 bases aligning to TRBD2. Trimming took 5 bases from V and 6 from J; bases not matched to a gene: 15. This CDR3 spans 17 amino acids. In germline, CDR1 is SEHNR, CDR2 FQNEAQ (reference sequence). CDR3: CASSRAGGTAGGNEQFF. The CDR3 DNA reads as TGTGCCAGCAGCAGGGCCGGAGGGACGGCGGGGGGCAATGAGCAGTTCTTC. The full variable domain, in which reference TRBV7-9 and TRBJ2-1 provide the parts outside the CDR3, is DTGVSQNPRHKITKRGQNVTFRCDPISEHNRLYWYRQTLGQGPEFLTYFQNEAQLEKSRLLSDRFSAERPKGSFSTLEIQRTEQGDSAMYLCASSRAGGTAGGNEQFFGPGTRLTVL.

The gene calls are TRBV7-9 and TRBJ1-1, with 8 bases that match TRBD1. After removal of 5 bases from V and 1 base from J, the junction contained 9 bases not matched to a gene. The CDR3 has 16 amino acids. CDR1 is SEHNR, CDR2 FQNEAQ, per germline (reference sequence). The CDR3 DNA is TGTGCCAGCAGCCGGACAGGGATGGGGGCGAACACTGAAGCTTTCTTT. It encodes CASSRTGMGANTEAFF.

The chain recombines TRBV30 with TRBJ2-3; D is perhaps TRBD1 (5 bases). V gave up 4 bases and J gave up 4 bases, with 12 bases separating them. Per germline, CDR1 GTSNPN and CDR2 SVGIG (reference sequence). The CDR3 is made up of 13 amino acids. CDR3 coding DNA: TGTGCCTGGATTGGCAAGGGGTCAGATACGCAGTATTTT. The encoded protein is CAWIGKGSDTQYF.

The chain links TRBV7-9 to TRBJ2-3; no firm D call. Trimming removed 4 bases at V and 0 bases at J, with 17 bases between. Germline V CDR1 and CDR2: SEHNR, FQNEAQ (reference sequence). This CDR3 region has 17 residues. The CDR3 here is CASSSSALGSSTDTQYF. DNA for the CDR3: TGTGCCAGCAGCTCCAGCGCTTTAGGATCTAGCACAGATACGCAGTATTTT.

The gene calls are TRBV6-6 and TRBJ1-5; a possible D gene is TRBD1 (5 bases). Trimming removed 6 bases at V and 1 base at J, with 10 bases between. The germline gives CDR1 MNHNY, CDR2 SVGAGI (reference sequence). CDR3 length equals 14 residues. CDR3 bases: TGTGCCAGCAGGTATGGGGACAGCAATCAGCCCCAGCATTTT. Translation: CASRYGDSNQPQHF.

The chain links TRBV15 to TRBJ2-5; 9 bases are shared with TRBD2. The J segment lost 4 bases and the V segment lost 1 base, leaving 10 bases of the junction unmatched. The CDR3 totals 17 residues. CDR1 is LNHNV, CDR2 YYDKDF, per germline (reference sequence). The CDR3 nucleotides read TGTGCCACCAGCAGAGGGGGTAGCGGGGGTCTGGGAGAGACCCAGTACTTC. This gives the protein CATSRGGSGGLGETQYF.

V usage is TRBV11-2 and J usage is TRBJ2-5; a possible D gene is TRBD1 (5 bases). CDR1 and CDR2 from the germline V gene are SGHAT and FQNNGV. V shed 5 bases and J shed 7 bases, with 20 bases lying between them. The CDR3 extends over 15 amino acids. CDR3: CASSPSDNPAGTQYF. In DNA, the CDR3 is TGTGCCAGCAGCCCATCGGACAACCCAGCAGGGACCCAGTACTTC.

V usage is TRBV11-2 and J usage is TRBJ2-1; TRBD2 aligns across 8 bases. This CDR3 region has 14 residues. The J segment lost 7 bases and the V segment lost 1 base, leaving 3 bases of the junction unmatched. Germline CDR1 and CDR2: SGHAT and FQNNGV. The CDR3 sequence is CASSLAGGPNEQFF. The CDR3 DNA reads as TGTGCCAGCAGCTTAGCGGGAGGGCCAAATGAGCAGTTCTTC.

The chain carries TRBV5-5 and TRBJ1-2; TRBD1 matches 7 bases. CDR3 length: 12 residues. V lost 5 bases and J lost 4; bases outside the gene matches: 2. CDR1 is SGHKS and CDR2 is YYEKEE in the germline V gene (reference sequence). This chain's CDR3 is CASRAGGYGYTF. The CDR3 DNA reads as TGTGCCAGCAGGGCAGGGGGCTATGGCTACACCTTC.

The chain employs TRBV7-8 and TRBJ1-1, with D uncertain. This CDR3 has 16 amino acids. Germline V gene lookup returns CDR1 SGHVS and CDR2 FQNEAQ. V was pared by 6 bases and J by 0 bases, with 17 bases between. CDR3 DNA sequence: TGTGCCAGCAGTCCTATATTGTCCAATATGAACACTGAAGCTTTCTTT. Amino acids: CASSPILSNMNTEAFF.

The chain is built from TRBV2 and TRBJ2-1; 7 bases are shared with TRBD2. Germline V gives CDR1 SNHLY, CDR2 FYNNEI. The CDR3 runs to 18 residues. J gave up 0 bases and V 1 base, and 9 bases lay outside the gene matches. The CDR3 region is CASSEGRASGLSYNEQFF. DNA of the CDR3: TGTGCCAGCAGTGAAGGAAGGGCTAGCGGCCTCTCCTACAATGAGCAGTTCTTC.

The V and J genes are TRBV7-9 and TRBJ2-5; weak D call: TRBD2 (5 bases). The germline V gene has CDR1 SEHNR and CDR2 FQNEAQ (reference sequence). The CDR3 totals 14 residues. Trimming removed 7 bases at V and 2 bases at J, with 14 bases between. The CDR3 loop is CASTRGEVQETQYF. The CDR3 DNA sequence: TGTGCCAGCACCCGGGGAGAGGTACAAGAGACCCAGTACTTC.

The chain combines TRBV11-2 with TRBJ1-5; possible D gene TRBD1, 5 bases. In germline, CDR1 is SGHAT, CDR2 FQNNGV. The CDR3 covers 14 residues. Trimming removed 1 base at V and 1 base at J, with 5 bases between. The DNA for the CDR3 is TGTGCCAGCAGCTTAGCAGGGAGCAATCAGCCCCAGCATTTT. Protein: CASSLAGSNQPQHF.

V is TRBV4-2 and J is TRBJ2-1; 10 bases map to TRBD1. The CDR3 consists of 15 residues. The V gene's germline CDR1 is LGHNA and CDR2 YNFKEQ. V shed 2 bases, J shed 7 bases, and the junction held 5 bases outside the gene matches. CDR3 sequence (DNA): TGTGCCAGCAGCCAAACGGGACAGGGGCGTAATGAGCAGTTCTTC. It translates to CASSQTGQGRNEQFF.

This clone was seen only a few times. This chain uses TRBV5-1 with TRBJ1-2; 7 positions agree with TRBD1. The CDR3 loop spans 14 amino acids. Per the germline V gene, CDR1 is SGHRS and CDR2 is YFSETQ. V was pared by 1 base and J by 3 bases, with 3 bases of the junction left unmatched. CDR3 residues: CASSLTGDHYGYTF. The CDR3 nucleotides are TGCGCCAGCAGCTTGACAGGGGACCACTATGGCTACACCTTC.

The rearrangement joins TRBV11-1 to TRBJ1-6; D gene unclear. This CDR3 is built from 14 residues. Germline loops: CDR1 SGHAT, CDR2 FQDESV (reference sequence). Trimming removed 2 bases at V and 6 bases at J, with 8 bases between. As DNA, the CDR3 is TGTGCCAGCAGCTTAAGCGACACTAATTCACCCCTCCACTTT. Translated, it gives CASSLSDTNSPLHF.

The genes are TRBV7-6 and TRBJ1-6, with D unresolved. The CDR3 is made up of 13 amino acids. Per germline, CDR1 SGHVS and CDR2 FNYEAQ. V lost 1 base and J lost 12, with 10 bases in between. In nucleotides, the CDR3 is TGTGCCAGCAGCTTAGAACGGAGGAAACCCCTCCACTTT. Protein product: CASSLERRKPLHF.

The J gene is TRBJ2-5, the V gene TRBV9; 8 bases align to TRBD1. The CDR3 covers 15 residues. J was trimmed by 4 bases and V by 0 bases; bases with no gene match: 5. Germline CDR1 SGDLS, CDR2 YYNGEE. The CDR3 sequence is CASSVGQGWLETQYF. CDR3 bases: TGTGCCAGCAGCGTAGGACAGGGGTGGTTAGAGACCCAGTACTTC.

The chain couples TRBV5-4 to TRBJ2-1, with 8 bases identical to TRBD2. The CDR3 consists of 19 residues. V shed 0 bases and J 5 bases; nucleotides not matched to a gene: 16. Germline CDR1 and CDR2: SGHNT and YYREEE (reference sequence). CDR3 DNA: TGTGCCAGCAGCTTGGAAACTAGCGGAAGGAGGACGGGAAACAATGAGCAGTTCTTC. Amino acids: CASSLETSGRRTGNNEQFF.

The rearrangement uses TRBV28 and TRBJ2-7, with a weak D call TRBD2 (6 bases). Trimming pared 4 bases from V and 3 bases from J, leaving 13 bases between. The germline V gene has CDR1 MDHEN and CDR2 SYDVKM. The CDR3 runs to 14 residues. The CDR3 coding sequence is TGTGCCAGCAGTTGGAGGGGAGGTGGCTACGAGCAGTACTTC. Its translation: CASSWRGGGYEQYF.

The V gene is TRBV5-3, the J gene TRBJ1-2; 7 bases fit TRBD1. TRBV5-3 qualifies as an ORF whose function is uncertain. The CDR3 is made up of 14 amino acids. Trimming took 8 bases from V and 6 from J; bases not matched to a gene: 13. The CDR3 reads CASSTSLGGDGYTF. In DNA, the CDR3 is TGTGCCAGCAGCACTTCCCTAGGGGGCGATGGCTACACCTTC.

J is TRBJ2-5 and V is TRBV7-8; 7 bases line up with TRBD2. V shed 4 bases, J shed 3 bases, and the junction held 5 bases outside the gene matches. Germline V gene lookup returns CDR1 SGHVS and CDR2 FQNEAQ. CDR3 size: 14 residues. The CDR3 sequence is CASSYGGGKETQYF. Written as DNA, the CDR3 is TGTGCCAGCAGCTATGGGGGAGGGAAAGAGACCCAGTACTTC.

This chain connects TRBV19 to TRBJ2-1, with TRBD2 identical over 12 bases. The germline V gene encodes CDR1 LNHDA and CDR2 SQIVND (reference sequence). There are 16 residues in the CDR3. Trimming at V came to 4 bases and at J to 7 bases, leaving 8 bases not matched to a gene. The CDR3 sequence: CASSKRTGLAGNEQFF. The CDR3 nucleotides read TGTGCCAGTAGTAAGCGTACCGGACTAGCGGGAAATGAGCAGTTCTTC.

The chain has TRBV5-4 and TRBJ1-4; 7 bases are a match to TRBD1. The CDR3 contains 15 residues. The V gene's germline CDR1 is SGHNT and CDR2 YYREEE (reference sequence). V gave up 0 bases and J gave up 6 bases; unmatched junction bases: 5. CDR3 region: CASSLGGGVYEKLFF. The CDR3, as DNA: TGTGCCAGCAGCTTGGGAGGGGGCGTATATGAAAAACTGTTTTTT.

The chain carries TRBV7-9 and TRBJ1-2, with D maybe TRBD1 (5 bases). Looked up from germline, CDR1 is SEHNR and CDR2 is FQNEAQ (reference sequence). Trimming took off 5 bases at V and 7 bases at J, with 14 bases between the two ends. The CDR3 sequence is 13 residues long. The CDR3 nucleotides are TGTGCCAGCAGCCTCGCGGGGGGTTTTGGCTACACCTTC. This encodes CASSLAGGFGYTF.